The 31 T cell receptor beta chains presented below share a single source sample, sequenced in a study of pediatric ulcerative colitis. Profiled with immunoSEQ multiplex PCR; TCRdb holds only in-frame clones, not every one. The data hold roughly 64,000 clones, with 80% to 90% observed a single time. The sequenced sample was blood. These receptors originate from a boy between 10 and 17 years old with severe ulcerative colitis.

The V and J genes are TRBV9 and TRBJ2-3; 10 bases map to TRBD1. This CDR3 comprises 15 residues. CDR1 and CDR2 (germline): SGDLS, YYNGEE. V lost 2 bases and J lost 6; bases outside the gene matches: 6. CDR3: CASSVQTGGADTQYF. The CDR3, as DNA: TGTGCCAGCAGCGTCCAGACAGGGGGCGCGGATACGCAGTATTTT.

This clone showed up just once. V and J are TRBV7-2 and TRBJ2-5; the match to TRBD1 covers 7 bases. Germline V gives CDR1 SGHTA, CDR2 FQGNSA. Trimming removed 3 bases from V and 5 bases from J; junction bases left unmatched: 6. This CDR3 is 14 amino acids long. The CDR3 region is CASSFPQGTETQYF. The CDR3 DNA follows: TGTGCCAGCAGCTTTCCACAGGGGACGGAGACCCAGTACTTC.

DNA of the CDR3: TGTGCCAGCAGGGGTAATTTGGCCGATACGCAGTATTTT. Translated, it gives CASRGNLADTQYF. The J gene is TRBJ2-3, the V gene TRBV2; D gene uncertain. The V end lost 6 bases, the J end lost 6 bases, and 13 bases lay between the germline ends. The CDR3 runs to 13 residues. Germline CDR1 and CDR2: SNHLY and FYNNEI. The entire variable domain, with the rest obtained from reference TRBV2 and TRBJ2-3, is as follows: EPEVTQTPSHQVTQMGQEVILRCVPISNHLYFYWYRQILGQKVEFLVSFYNNEISEKSEIFDDQFSVERPDGSNFTLKIRSTKLEDSAMYFCASRGNLADTQYFGPGTRLTVL.

V is TRBV5-4 and J is TRBJ2-2; a weak D match, TRBD1 (5 bases). The CDR3 is 16 residues long. V was trimmed by 2 bases and J by 1 base, leaving 12 bases between them. Germline values: CDR1 SGHNT, CDR2 YYREEE (reference sequence). The CDR3 spells CASSLSQGLNTGELFF. CDR3 sequence (DNA): TGTGCCAGCAGCTTAAGCCAGGGCCTGAACACCGGGGAGCTGTTTTTT.

The rearrangement links TRBV19 to TRBJ1-5; D is ambiguous. Germline lookup yields CDR1 LNHDA and CDR2 SQIVND (reference sequence). Trimming took off 5 bases at V and 6 bases at J, with 11 bases between the two ends. CDR3 size: 13 residues. The CDR3 is CASSVNMGQPQHF. DNA for the CDR3: TGTGCCAGTAGTGTAAACATGGGTCAGCCCCAGCATTTT.

This clone was counted once. The genes are TRBV19 and TRBJ1-1, with D perhaps TRBD1 (6 bases). Germline V gene lookup returns CDR1 LNHDA and CDR2 SQIVND (reference sequence). V dropped 4 bases and J dropped 3 bases, with 9 bases sitting between them. This CDR3 comprises 13 residues. The CDR3 DNA reads as TGTGCCAGTAGTAGGGGGCTGCACACTGAAGCTTTCTTT. It encodes CASSRGLHTEAFF.

In DNA form, the CDR3 reads TGTGCCAGCAACCCAAGACAGGAGTATAGGGACACTGAAGCTTTCTTT. It is translated as CASNPRQEYRDTEAFF. J is TRBJ1-1 and V is TRBV7-9, with D possibly matching TRBD1 (6 bases). Per germline, CDR1 SEHNR and CDR2 FQNEAQ (reference sequence). V was trimmed by 7 bases and J by 3 bases, leaving 21 bases between them. The CDR3 is 16 residues long.

This clone was detected only once. V gene TRBV11-3 combines with J gene TRBJ2-2; D is perhaps TRBD2 (5 bases). V lost 2 bases and J lost 11, with 9 bases in between. Germline-derived CDR1 and CDR2 are SGHNT and YENEEA. The CDR3 covers 12 residues. The CDR3 loop reads CASSLIGVELFF. The CDR3 DNA is TGTGCCAGCAGCTTAATCGGGGTCGAGCTGTTTTTT.

The chain links TRBV10-2 to TRBJ2-7, with TRBD2 as a possible D gene (5 bases). This CDR3 has 12 residues. Trimming left V 5 bases short and J 3 bases short, with 8 bases between. CDR1 is WSHSY and CDR2 is SAAADI in the germline V gene. This chain's CDR3 is CASSRGYYEQYF. The CDR3 nucleotides read TGCGCCAGCAGTCGCGGGTACTACGAGCAGTACTTC.

This clone was counted a single time. The CDR3 loop reads CASSRPLLAGGTYEQYF. The CDR3 region has the DNA TGTGCCAGCAGCCGTCCTCTACTAGCGGGGGGAACCTACGAGCAGTACTTC. The chain couples TRBV7-9 to TRBJ2-7; 12 bases are a match to TRBD2. CDR1 SEHNR and CDR2 FQNEAQ come from the germline V gene (reference sequence). CDR3 length: 17 amino acids. Losses at the gene ends were 5 bases for V and 2 bases for J; bases not matched to a gene: 10. The full variable domain, with the rest looked up from reference TRBV7-9 and TRBJ2-7, is DTGVSQNPRHKITKRGQNVTFRCDPISEHNRLYWYRQTLGQGPEFLTYFQNEAQLEKSRLLSDRFSAERPKGSFSTLEIQRTEQGDSAMYLCASSRPLLAGGTYEQYFGPGTRLTVT.

The chain has TRBV6-4 and TRBJ2-6, with 11 bases lining up with TRBD1. This CDR3 has 16 amino acids. Germline V gene lookup returns CDR1 MRHNA and CDR2 SNTAGT. J gave up 2 bases and V 4 bases, and 1 base lay outside the gene matches. CDR3 sequence reads: CASSGTGGAGANVLTF. Written as DNA, the CDR3 is TGTGCCAGCAGTGGGACAGGGGGCGCTGGGGCCAACGTCCTGACTTTC.

This clone has a single count. The chain links TRBV5-1 to TRBJ2-7; TRBD2 aligns across 8 bases. Germline assignment: CDR1 SGHRS and CDR2 YFSETQ. Germline trimming cut 5 bases from V and 1 base from J; bases unmatched to any gene: 2. The CDR3 runs 13 residues. The CDR3 DNA reads TGCGCCAGCAGACTAGCGGATTCCTACGAGCAGTACTTC. This translates into CASRLADSYEQYF.

V and J are TRBV2 and TRBJ2-1, with D uncertain. The V end was cut by 7 bases, the J end by 6 bases, with 16 bases between. This CDR3 contains 14 residues. Germline values: CDR1 SNHLY, CDR2 FYNNEI. The CDR3 protein is CASTAESRTNEQFF. The CDR3 region has the DNA TGTGCCAGCACCGCAGAGTCTAGGACCAATGAGCAGTTCTTC.

The genes are TRBV19 and TRBJ1-5, with D perhaps matching TRBD1 (6 bases). The CDR3 consists of 14 residues. CDR1 is LNHDA, CDR2 SQIVND, per germline (reference sequence). Trimming cost V 7 bases and J 0 bases, with 10 bases left between them. CDR3 amino acids: CASKQGLSNQPQHF. The CDR3 DNA is TGTGCCAGTAAACAGGGCCTTAGCAATCAGCCCCAGCATTTT.

This clone was picked up a small number of times. The chain employs TRBV19 and TRBJ2-2, with D possibly TRBD1 on 5 matching bases. CDR1 and CDR2 from the germline V gene are LNHDA and SQIVND (reference sequence). V was pared by 5 bases and J by 5 bases, with 9 bases between. CDR3 length: 13 amino acids. CDR3 bases: TGTGCCAGTAGTCAGGGCCGTACCGGGGAGCTGTTTTTT. Its translation: CASSQGRTGELFF.

The J gene is TRBJ2-5, the V gene TRBV27; TRBD2 matches at 9 bases. CDR1 MNHEY and CDR2 SMNVEV come from the germline V gene (reference sequence). Trimming cost V 0 bases and J 2 bases; bases outside gene matches: 7. The CDR3 contains 17 residues. In DNA, the CDR3 is TGTGCCAGCAGTTTATCTTCCCTAGCGGGACTACAAGAGACCCAGTACTTC. Encoded protein: CASSLSSLAGLQETQYF.

V and J are TRBV7-9 and TRBJ2-3; D not certain. The germline V gene has CDR1 SEHNR and CDR2 FQNEAQ (reference sequence). The CDR3 loop spans 16 amino acids. V lost 1 base and J lost 3, with 14 bases in between. This CDR3 reads CASSLVPPRGTDTQYF. The CDR3 DNA follows: TGTGCCAGCAGCTTAGTCCCTCCTAGAGGAACAGATACGCAGTATTTT. Filled out from reference TRBV7-9 and TRBJ2-3, the complete variable domain reads DTGVSQNPRHKITKRGQNVTFRCDPISEHNRLYWYRQTLGQGPEFLTYFQNEAQLEKSRLLSDRFSAERPKGSFSTLEIQRTEQGDSAMYLCASSLVPPRGTDTQYFGPGTRLTVL.

The rearrangement uses TRBV6-5 and TRBJ2-7; a possible D gene is TRBD1 (6 bases). The germline V and J ends were trimmed by 5 bases and 5 bases, with 10 bases remaining between them. Germline V gene data show CDR1 as MNHEY and CDR2 as SVGAGI. The CDR3 runs to 12 residues. The CDR3 sequence: CASSLQGDEQYF. CDR3 DNA: TGTGCCAGCAGTCTACAGGGAGACGAGCAGTACTTC.

The chain joins TRBV6-1 to TRBJ2-2, with D perhaps matching TRBD1 (5 bases). V was shortened by 6 bases and J by 3 bases, with 11 bases between the two germline ends. CDR1 is MNHNS, CDR2 SASEGT, per germline. The CDR3 consists of 14 residues. In DNA, the CDR3 is TGTGCCAGCAGGGGCCAGGGTGACACCGGGGAGCTGTTTTTT. Residues: CASRGQGDTGELFF.

This chain connects TRBV30 to TRBJ2-3; 7 bases map to TRBD2. CDR1 is GTSNPN and CDR2 is SVGIG in the germline V gene (reference sequence). The CDR3 covers 14 residues. J lost 4 bases, V lost 8 bases, and 12 bases had no gene match. In nucleotides, the CDR3 is TGTGCCACCTCGGGACTATCCCCGTCAGATACGCAGTATTTT. Translation: CATSGLSPSDTQYF. The full variable domain, with the rest looked up from reference TRBV30 and TRBJ2-3, is SQTIHQWPATLVQPVGSPLSLECTVEGTSNPNLYWYRQAAGRGLQLLFYSVGIGQISSEVPQNLSASRPQDRQFILSSKKLLLSDSGFYLCATSGLSPSDTQYFGPGTRLTVL.

The chain combines TRBV21-1 with TRBJ2-3; TRBD2, as called in the table, went unchecked against the DNA. TRBV21-1 counts as a pseudogene. The CDR3 contains 16 residues. The CDR3 coding sequence is TGTGCCAGCAGCAAAGGGCCGGGTCTGAGCACAGATACGCAGTATTTT. Amino acids: CASSKGPGLSTDTQYF.

The chain carries TRBV30 and TRBJ2-7; perhaps TRBD2 as D (5 bases). CDR3 length equals 13 residues. CDR1 is GTSNPN and CDR2 is SVGIG in the germline V gene (reference sequence). With 4 bases removed from V and 3 bases from J, the gap between germline ends came to 13 bases. The CDR3 sequence is CAWKFGGRYEQYF. The CDR3 bases are TGTGCCTGGAAGTTCGGCGGGCGCTACGAGCAGTACTTC.

The genes are TRBV11-2 and TRBJ1-1; D uncertain. Per the germline V gene, CDR1 is SGHAT and CDR2 is FQNNGV. V was trimmed by 1 base and J by 1 base, leaving 4 bases between them. The CDR3 covers 13 residues. DNA of the CDR3: TGTGCCAGCAGCTTAGTTCGGAACACTGAAGCTTTCTTT. Residues: CASSLVRNTEAFF. The whole variable domain, filled in from reference TRBV11-2 and TRBJ1-1, reads EAGVAQSPRYKIIEKRQSVAFWCNPISGHATLYWYQQILGQGPKLLIQFQNNGVVDDSQLPKDRFSAERLKGVDSTLKIQPAKLEDSAVYLCASSLVRNTEAFFGQGTRLTVV.

The V call is TRBV29-1, the J call TRBJ2-7; TRBD2 matches 12 bases. The CDR3 totals 17 residues. V was clipped by 1 base and J by 0 bases; unmatched bases: 7. Germline values: CDR1 SQVTM, CDR2 ANQGSEA. Here the CDR3 DNA reads TGCAGCGTTGAAGGACTAGCGGGAGAGTCAAGCTCCTACGAGCAGTACTTC. Protein product: CSVEGLAGESSSYEQYF.

Written as DNA, the CDR3 is TGTGCCAGCTGGGGGAGAAGAGAGACAGGGACCGAGCAGTACTTC. Translation gives CASWGRRETGTEQYF. The genes are TRBV28 and TRBJ2-7, with 7 positions matching TRBD1. The J segment lost 6 bases and the V segment lost 8 bases, leaving 16 bases of the junction unmatched. CDR3 size: 15 residues. Germline-derived CDR1 and CDR2 are MDHEN and SYDVKM.

The V and J genes are TRBV27 and TRBJ2-6; either TRBD1 or TRBD2 may supply D (6 bases each). CDR1 MNHEY and CDR2 SMNVEV come from the germline V gene (reference sequence). The CDR3 runs 17 residues. Trimming stripped 2 bases from V and 0 bases from J, with 11 bases between. This CDR3 is CASSLRGPASGANVLTF. For the CDR3, the DNA is TGTGCCAGCAGTTTACGGGGGCCCGCCTCTGGGGCCAACGTCCTGACTTTC.

This chain joins TRBV7-9 and TRBJ1-3; 7 bases map to TRBD1. V gave up 5 bases and J gave up 0 bases; unmatched junction bases: 7. CDR3 length: 16 residues. Germline V gene sequence: CDR1 SEHNR, CDR2 FQNEAQ (reference sequence). The CDR3 sequence is CASSPQTGNSGNTIYF. The CDR3 DNA sequence: TGTGCCAGCAGCCCACAGACAGGGAACTCTGGAAACACCATATATTTT.

There are a few counts of this clone. The CDR3 sequence: CSGGQDYGYTF. The DNA of the CDR3 is TGCAGCGGGGGACAGGACTATGGCTACACCTTC. The genes are TRBV29-1 and TRBJ1-2, with 8 bases aligning to TRBD1. Trimming at V came to 7 bases and at J to 3 bases, leaving 1 base not matched to a gene. Germline loops: CDR1 SQVTM, CDR2 ANQGSEA. The CDR3 extends over 11 amino acids.

CDR3 sequence reads: CASSSDGYEQYF. The DNA of the CDR3 is TGTGCCAGCAGCTCAGACGGCTACGAGCAGTACTTC. V gene TRBV5-4 combines with J gene TRBJ2-7, with no clear D. CDR3 length: 12 residues. The V end lost 3 bases, the J end lost 3 bases, and 7 bases lay between the germline ends. Germline V gene lookup returns CDR1 SGHNT and CDR2 YYREEE (reference sequence).

In this sample, this clone turned up once. The V gene is TRBV11-2, the J gene TRBJ2-7; 7 nucleotides agree with TRBD2. Germline V gene sequence: CDR1 SGHAT, CDR2 FQNNGV. V trimming: 5 bases; J trimming: 5 bases; junction bases outside the gene matches: 12. The length of the CDR3 is 15 residues. CDR3 nucleotides: TGTGCCAGCAGCCTGACTAGCTCCCCATACCACGAGCAGTACTTC. This gives the protein CASSLTSSPYHEQYF.

This chain uses TRBV29-1 with TRBJ1-2; 7 bases line up with TRBD1. The CDR3 is 11 residues long. Germline CDR1 reads SQVTM; CDR2 reads ANQGSEA. Trimming cost V 7 bases and J 3 bases; bases outside gene matches: 2. The CDR3 DNA reads TGCAGCGCCGGACAGGACTATGGCTACACCTTC. Amino acids: CSAGQDYGYTF.